A selection of T cell receptor beta chains follows, all from one sample in a study of somatic mutations in cytotoxic T cells in rheumatoid arthritis. Generated by immunoSEQ multiplex PCR, the TCRdb table keeps only in-frame clones and is missing some. Among thousands of clones listed, around 90% were seen once. The sequenced material came from CD8+ T cells sorted from blood. The receptors originated from a man in his forties with rheumatoid arthritis. The CDR3 runs from the conserved cysteine through the conserved F or W.

V	J	CDR3
TRBV6-6	TRBJ1-2	CASSYSRDPQDYGYTF
TRBV19	TRBJ2-3	CASSSGLAGGTDTQYF
TRBV7-9	TRBJ2-7	CASSSTGDSPTGYEQYF
TRBV4-2	TRBJ2-3	CASSQDLWRGGTDTQYF
TRBV28	TRBJ1-6	CASSYGADSSPLHF
TRBV9	TRBJ2-1	CASSASGGASHAHNEQFF
TRBV29-1	TRBJ2-1	CSAYPRDRYNEQFF
TRBV27	TRBJ2-1	CASSGDRLSTYNEQFF
TRBV6-5	TRBJ2-1	CASSGLQDYDNEQFF
TRBV5-1	TRBJ2-7	CATKLSDRFSYEQYF
TRBV7-6	TRBJ1-2	CASSLRPPWEGSDYGYTF
TRBV5-1	TRBJ2-1	CASSLTWTGDNEQFF
TRBV19	TRBJ2-1	CASRPQGNEQFF
TRBV9	TRBJ2-4	CASSPSASLAKNIQYF
TRBV29-1	TRBJ1-1	CSVEEAGMGTEAFF
TRBV6-5	TRBJ1-2	CASFGRLGIGYGYTF
TRBV7-8	TRBJ1-4	CASSRRGDEKLFF
TRBV2	TRBJ1-2	CASNGDRDNLNYGYTF
TRBV2	TRBJ1-1	CASSEGATGGFAEAFF
TRBV5-1	TRBJ2-2	CASTTVENTGELFF
TRBV4-1	TRBJ2-2	CASSQRQGSWAGELFF
TRBV5-5	TRBJ1-4	CASSRQGNLDEKLFF
TRBV2	TRBJ2-7	CASSEISYEQYF
TRBV7-8	TRBJ2-7	CASSLGRVAYEQYF
TRBV6-1	TRBJ1-1	CASSEWRGVNTEAFF
TRBV7-8	TRBJ1-2	CASSEGQGNYGYTF
TRBV7-9	TRBJ2-7	CASSPRTDYEQYF
TRBV5-1	TRBJ2-1	CASSLTGTQYNEQFF
TRBV28	TRBJ1-3	CASSLEGNSGNTIYF
TRBV23-1	TRBJ1-1	CASSQARHNRENTEAFF
TRBV7-9	TRBJ1-2	CASSLAGRTLYGYTF
TRBV7-3	TRBJ2-5	CASSSKREQETQYF
TRBV5-8	TRBJ2-1	CASSLGQGMGDEQFF
TRBV27	TRBJ2-1	CASRPGTGGMNEQFF
TRBV4-1	TRBJ2-3	CASSQEPPSGAPDTQYF
TRBV27	TRBJ1-2	CASSWGQGNYGYTF
TRBV6-5	TRBJ2-1	CASSAVGGPGDEQFF
TRBV7-9	TRBJ1-1	CASREGSPVTEAFF
TRBV6-6	TRBJ1-1	CAIRSGGTEAFF
TRBV6-6	TRBJ1-6	CASSPQGGLHSPLHF
TRBV7-6	TRBJ2-5	CASSLGLVRETQYF
TRBV2	TRBJ1-4	CASSEVYGRVREKLFF
TRBV4-1	TRBJ1-6	CASSQEEQGNSPLHF
TRBV21-1	TRBJ2-3	CASSSGTVTQYF
TRBV6-1	TRBJ2-1	CASSERAGTSSYNEQFF
TRBV6-6	TRBJ2-2	CASSFSGDKDGELFF